These T cell receptor beta chains were read from a single sample in a study of cytomegalovirus exposure and HLA in healthy donors. The data were produced by immunoSEQ multiplex PCR, yet TCRdb's version contains in-frame clones alone and is incomplete. The sample has around 100,000 clones; roughly 69% are singletons. The sequencing input was PBMCs. Receptors originate from a woman aged 25 to 39 in good health and CMV-seronegative. The CDR3 runs from the conserved cysteine through the conserved F or W. D genes are given only for firm matches. Clone size appears in some rows only: once, few, many, or a class for an expanded clone.

v_call	j_call	clone_size	cdr3_length	d_call	cdr3_aa	cdr3_nt
TRBV7-2	TRBJ2-7	.	13	.	CASSLGGLYEQYF	TGTGCCAGCAGCCTCGGCGGCCTCTACGAGCAGTACTTC
TRBV29-1	TRBJ2-3	few	15	TRBD2	CSTRRLAGSTDTQYF	TGCAGCACGCGCCGACTAGCGGGAAGCACAGATACGCAGTATTTT
TRBV5-1	TRBJ2-7	.	14	.	CASSSRPGNNEQYF	TGCGCCAGCAGCAGCAGGCCAGGGAACAACGAGCAGTACTTC
TRBV28	TRBJ2-3	few	16	TRBD2	CASSSGTSGRTDTQYF	TGTGCCAGCAGCTCAGGGACTAGCGGGAGAACAGATACGCAGTATTTT
TRBV1	TRBJ2-3	.	16	.	CTSSQDGDRNINTQYF	TGCACCAGCAGCCAAGATGGGGACAGGAATATCAATACGCAGTATTTT
TRBV2	TRBJ1-2	.	13	.	CASRRDLDYGYTF	TGTGCCAGTCGCAGGGATCTGGACTATGGCTACACCTTC
TRBV6-1	TRBJ1-5	few	14	.	CASSVPTGNQPQHF	TGTGCCAGCAGTGTCCCCACAGGGAATCAGCCCCAGCATTTT
TRBV7-8	TRBJ1-3	.	14	TRBD1	CASSQRQGANTIYF	TGTGCCAGCAGCCAACGACAGGGGGCAAACACCATATATTTT
TRBV29-1	TRBJ2-7	.	13	.	CSVTGTGIYEQYF	TGCAGCGTTACCGGGACTGGGATTTACGAGCAGTACTTC
TRBV19	TRBJ1-2	.	13	TRBD1	CASSIPTGVGYTF	TGTGCCAGTAGTATCCCGACAGGGGTTGGCTACACCTTC
TRBV7-9	TRBJ2-7	.	12	.	CATGRLVYEQYF	TGTGCCACCGGGCGACTAGTCTACGAGCAGTACTTC